Shown below are 28 T cell receptor beta chains from a single sample sequenced in a study of graft-versus-host responses after intestinal transplantation. These receptors have no known antigen. The data were produced by immunoSEQ multiplex PCR, yet TCRdb's version contains in-frame clones alone and is incomplete. This table holds around 76,000 clones, about 94% found once. The sequencing here drew on unstimulated CD8+ T cells sorted from spleen or lymph node cells, taken before intestinal transplant. These TCRs come from a human donor who received an intestinal transplant.

This rearrangement joins TRBV11-2 to TRBJ2-2; a possible D gene is TRBD2 (6 bases). Germline-derived CDR1 and CDR2 are SGHAT and FQNNGV. Trimming took off 1 base at V and 2 bases at J, with 11 bases between the two ends. The CDR3 sequence is 16 residues long. The CDR3, as DNA: TGTGCCAGCAGCTTAGGTGTGGCGGGAAACACCGGGGAGCTGTTTTTT. This gives the protein CASSLGVAGNTGELFF.

The chain employs TRBV14 and TRBJ2-7; 10 bases line up with TRBD2. Trimming took 3 bases from V and 6 from J; bases not matched to a gene: 2. The CDR3 covers 13 residues. Germline V gene data show CDR1 as SGHDN and CDR2 as FVKESK. DNA of the CDR3: TGTGCCAGCAGCCAGGCTAGCGGGAGCGAGCAGTACTTC. Translated, it gives CASSQASGSEQYF.

The chain couples TRBV15 to TRBJ2-1; TRBD1 matches at 8 bases. The V gene end was trimmed by 0 bases and the J gene end by 0 bases; junction bases not matched to a gene: 1. The CDR3 sequence is 16 residues long. Germline lookup yields CDR1 LNHNV and CDR2 YYDKDF (reference sequence). This CDR3 reads CATSRDTGGSYNEQFF. The CDR3 nucleotides are TGTGCCACCAGCAGAGATACAGGGGGCTCCTACAATGAGCAGTTCTTC.

This sequence joins TRBV2 and TRBJ1-1; D is perhaps TRBD1 (5 bases). The CDR3 extends over 16 amino acids. Germline CDR1 SNHLY, CDR2 FYNNEI. V gave up 0 bases and J gave up 3 bases, with 14 bases separating them. CDR3 sequence reads: CASSEAGRGSDTEAFF. CDR3 nucleotide sequence: TGTGCCAGCAGTGAAGCTGGGAGGGGTTCGGACACTGAAGCTTTCTTT.

This clone was observed a single time. The chain uses TRBV10-3 and TRBJ2-7, with 7 bases lining up with TRBD1. V gave up 5 bases and J gave up 2 bases; unmatched junction bases: 3. This CDR3 has 13 amino acids. The V gene's germline CDR1 is ENHRY and CDR2 SYGVKD. This CDR3 is CAISPTGTYEQYF. In DNA, the CDR3 is TGTGCCATCAGTCCGACAGGGACCTACGAGCAGTACTTC.

The chain couples TRBV14 to TRBJ1-4; the D is unclear. CDR1 SGHDN and CDR2 FVKESK come from the germline V gene. The ends were cut back, 0 bases at V and 0 bases at J, with 23 bases in the middle. The length of the CDR3 is 21 residues. DNA of the CDR3: TGTGCCAGCAGCCAAGATTTTAGTCCGGGTTTAGGACGTGCAACTAATGAAAAACTGTTTTTT. Residues: CASSQDFSPGLGRATNEKLFF.

This sequence joins TRBV11-2 and TRBJ2-5; the D is unclear. Germline V gene sequence: CDR1 SGHAT, CDR2 FQNNGV. The germline V and J ends were trimmed by 5 bases and 5 bases, with 12 bases remaining between them. The CDR3 extends over 13 amino acids. CDR3 in amino acids: CASSHTRRETQYF. CDR3 in DNA: TGTGCCAGCAGCCATACTCGCCGGGAGACCCAGTACTTC.

The chain recombines TRBV25-1 with TRBJ2-7; TRBD1 is a possible D gene (5 bases). Germline lookup yields CDR1 MGHDK and CDR2 SYGVNS. The V gene lost 10 bases and the J gene lost 1 base, with 11 bases spanning the gap. The CDR3 runs to 12 residues. CDR3 in amino acids: CATQGNSYEQYF. In DNA, the CDR3 is TGTGCCACCCAGGGTAATTCCTACGAGCAGTACTTC.

This rearrangement joins TRBV10-2 to TRBJ2-7, with TRBD1 matching over 7 bases. The junction had 9 bases not matched to a gene; V was cut back by 6 bases and J by 1 base. The CDR3 extends over 15 amino acids. Looked up from germline, CDR1 is WSHSY and CDR2 is SAAADI. Written as DNA, the CDR3 is TGCGCCAGCAGCGAAAAGGGACAGCTTTCCTACGAGCAGTACTTC. Translating it yields CASSEKGQLSYEQYF.

The chain has TRBV4-2 and TRBJ2-3; TRBD2 agrees at 15 bases. V lost 2 bases, J lost 3 bases, and 9 bases stayed unmatched. The CDR3 contains 19 residues. Germline lookup yields CDR1 LGHNA and CDR2 YNFKEQ. The CDR3 protein is CASSQLARTSGRDTDTQYF. CDR3 coding DNA: TGTGCCAGCAGCCAATTAGCTCGGACTAGCGGGAGGGATACAGATACGCAGTATTTT.

V gene TRBV7-9 combines with J gene TRBJ2-7; D is perhaps TRBD2 (6 bases). The ends were cut back, 1 base at V and 5 bases at J, with 18 bases in the middle. This CDR3 spans 16 amino acids. Germline CDR1 SEHNR, CDR2 FQNEAQ (reference sequence). CDR3 amino acids: CASSLVAGPKRDEQYF. The CDR3 DNA reads TGTGCCAGCAGCTTAGTCGCGGGACCCAAACGAGACGAGCAGTACTTC.

The chain recombines TRBV9 with TRBJ2-7; 8 nucleotides align to TRBD2. CDR1 and CDR2 from the germline V gene are SGDLS and YYNGEE. The CDR3 runs 14 residues. Germline trimming cut 3 bases from V and 4 bases from J; bases unmatched to any gene: 6. CDR3 bases: TGTGCCAGCAGCGCTCTAGCGGGCGCGTACGAGCAGTACTTC. Encoded protein: CASSALAGAYEQYF. Looking up the rest from reference TRBV9 and TRBJ2-7 gives the full variable domain: DSGVTQTPKHLITATGQRVTLRCSPRSGDLSVYWYQQSLDQGLQFLIQYYNGEERAKGNILERFSAQQFPDLHSELNLSSLELGDSALYFCASSALAGAYEQYFGPGTRLTVT.

The V gene is TRBV5-6, the J gene TRBJ2-1; D possibly corresponds to TRBD2 (6 bases). The CDR3 totals 16 residues. Germline CDR1 SGHDT, CDR2 YYEEEE. V was cut by 0 bases and J by 6 bases, with 16 bases left in between. In nucleotides, the CDR3 is TGTGCCAGCAGCTTGGAGGTAGGCGGGATTGGCAATGAGCAGTTCTTC. Encoded protein: CASSLEVGGIGNEQFF. The variable domain in full, completed from reference TRBV5-6 and TRBJ2-1, reads DAGVTQSPTHLIKTRGQQVTLRCSPKSGHDTVSWYQQALGQGPQFIFQYYEEEERQRGNFPDRFSGHQFPNYSSELNVNALLLGDSALYLCASSLEVGGIGNEQFFGPGTRLTVL.

This clone was seen a single time. The rearrangement links TRBV27 to TRBJ2-1, with 11 bases matching TRBD1. J lost 7 bases, V lost 4 bases, and 6 bases had no gene match. This CDR3 region has 15 residues. Germline CDR1 MNHEY, CDR2 SMNVEV (reference sequence). The CDR3 coding sequence is TGTGCCAGCAGTTCCGGGACAGGGGGGAGGAATGAGCAGTTCTTC. This translates into CASSSGTGGRNEQFF.

This chain joins TRBV6-1 and TRBJ2-1, with 13 bases identical to TRBD2. The CDR3 extends over 18 amino acids. In germline, CDR1 is MNHNS, CDR2 SASEGT. The trim removed 4 bases at V and 3 bases at J, leaving 9 bases unmatched. The CDR3 protein is CASSVFSGTSGDYNEQFF. CDR3 sequence (DNA): TGTGCCAGCAGTGTCTTTTCCGGGACTAGCGGGGACTACAATGAGCAGTTCTTC.

CDR3 nucleotides: TGTGCCACCAGCAGGGGGACAGGGCGGATGAAATACGAGCAGTACTTC. Protein product: CATSRGTGRMKYEQYF. The genes are TRBV15 and TRBJ2-7; 9 bases align to TRBD1. This CDR3 comprises 16 residues. After removal of 3 bases from V and 4 bases from J, the junction contained 10 bases not matched to a gene. Germline V gives CDR1 LNHNV, CDR2 YYDKDF (reference sequence).

CDR3 DNA: TGTGCCAGCAGCTCCGGGACAGGGGGACCGGAGACCCAGTACTTC. Translated, it gives CASSSGTGGPETQYF. V gene TRBV27 combines with J gene TRBJ2-5; TRBD1 matches 11 bases. The V gene end was trimmed by 6 bases and the J gene end by 5 bases; junction bases not matched to a gene: 8. This CDR3 is built from 15 residues. The germline gives CDR1 MNHEY, CDR2 SMNVEV (reference sequence).

In the case of this clone: Other DNA sequences from this sample encode an identical CDR3 as well. V gene TRBV5-8 combines with J gene TRBJ1-1, with no clear D. CDR3 size: 17 residues. Trimming removed 0 bases from V and 5 bases from J, with 20 bases in between. Germline loops: CDR1 SGHTS, CDR2 YDEGEE. The CDR3, as DNA: TGTGCCAGCAGCTTGGCCTACCTACGGCGGGCGGGAACTGAAGCTTTCTTT. It specifies CASSLAYLRRAGTEAFF. Full variable domain (outside the CDR3, taken from reference TRBV5-8 and TRBJ1-1): EAGVTQSPTHLIKTRGQQATLRCSPISGHTSVYWYQQALGLGLQFLLWYDEGEERNRGNFPPRFSGRQFPNYSSELNVNALELEDSALYLCASSLAYLRRAGTEAFFGQGTRLTVV.

This chain joins TRBV10-3 and TRBJ2-7; D is unresolved. The CDR3 extends over 13 amino acids. Germline-derived CDR1 and CDR2 are ENHRY and SYGVKD. With 3 bases removed from V and 2 bases from J, the gap between germline ends came to 8 bases. CDR3 residues: CAISDRVTYEQYF. CDR3 coding DNA: TGTGCCATCAGTGATCGGGTTACCTACGAGCAGTACTTC.

The V call is TRBV7-9, the J call TRBJ2-1, with TRBD1 identical over 7 bases. Germline lookup yields CDR1 SEHNR and CDR2 FQNEAQ (reference sequence). CDR3 size: 16 residues. V shed 4 bases, J shed 0 bases, and the junction held 6 bases outside the gene matches. The CDR3 sequence is CASSSETGRSYNEQFF. In DNA form, the CDR3 reads TGTGCCAGCAGCTCGGAGACAGGGCGCTCCTACAATGAGCAGTTCTTC.

The V call is TRBV6-5, the J call TRBJ2-1, with D perhaps TRBD1 (6 bases). V was cut by 0 bases and J by 7 bases, with 13 bases left in between. Germline V CDR1 and CDR2: MNHEY, SVGAGI. The CDR3 extends over 15 amino acids. The CDR3 here is CASSYSRGSGNEQFF. For the CDR3, the DNA is TGTGCCAGCAGTTACTCGAGGGGGAGCGGTAATGAGCAGTTCTTC.

The chain has TRBV19 and TRBJ2-7; TRBD2 might be the D (6 bases). CDR1 is LNHDA and CDR2 is SQIVND in the germline V gene (reference sequence). This CDR3 is 15 amino acids long. V gave up 1 base and J gave up 0 bases, with 10 bases separating them. CDR3 in amino acids: CASSIASGSSYEQYF. The CDR3 DNA reads as TGTGCCAGTAGTATAGCCTCCGGGAGCTCCTACGAGCAGTACTTC.

The genes are TRBV5-4 and TRBJ1-2, with D perhaps matching TRBD1 (6 bases). V gave up 4 bases and J gave up 0 bases, with 10 bases separating them. Looked up from germline, CDR1 is SGHNT and CDR2 is YYREEE (reference sequence). The CDR3 contains 14 residues. Here the CDR3 DNA reads TGTGCCAGCAGCCCGGACAGCCCTAACTATGGCTACACCTTC. Its translation is CASSPDSPNYGYTF.

The chain uses TRBV5-4 and TRBJ2-7; D unclear. The CDR3 runs 13 residues. Germline V gene data show CDR1 as SGHNT and CDR2 as YYREEE (reference sequence). V was cut by 1 base and J by 1 base, with 6 bases left in between. CDR3 bases: TGTGCCAGCAGCTTGCGCATGTCCTACGAGCAGTACTTC. Protein sequence: CASSLRMSYEQYF.

The chain recombines TRBV5-4 with TRBJ2-1; TRBD2 matches at 13 bases. Germline assignment: CDR1 SGHNT and CDR2 YYREEE (reference sequence). After removal of 0 bases from V and 2 bases from J, the junction contained 2 bases not matched to a gene. CDR3 length: 17 residues. CDR3 loop: CASSLGTSGSAYNEQFF. CDR3 nucleotide sequence: TGTGCCAGCAGCTTGGGGACTAGCGGGAGTGCCTACAATGAGCAGTTCTTC.

V gene TRBV15 combines with J gene TRBJ2-5; D not certain. V was clipped by 0 bases and J by 3 bases, with 8 bases between them. Per germline, CDR1 LNHNV and CDR2 YYDKDF (reference sequence). The length of the CDR3 is 14 residues. CDR3 loop: CATSRESRKETQYF. DNA for the CDR3: TGTGCCACCAGCAGAGAATCGCGGAAAGAGACCCAGTACTTC.

The chain joins TRBV2 to TRBJ2-1; TRBD2 agrees at 7 bases. The length of the CDR3 is 15 residues. J gave up 2 bases and V 7 bases, and 8 bases lay outside the gene matches. CDR1 and CDR2 (germline): SNHLY, FYNNEI. DNA of the CDR3: TGTGCCAGCAATTATGCTAGCGGAACCTACAATGAGCAGTTCTTC. Residues: CASNYASGTYNEQFF.

The chain joins TRBV10-1 to TRBJ2-7; 10 bases line up with TRBD1. The CDR3 has 14 residues. Per the germline V gene, CDR1 is WNHNN and CDR2 is SYGVQD (reference sequence). Unmatched junction bases numbered 1, after V lost 0 bases and J lost 5 bases. The CDR3 loop is CASSESGTGDEQYF. For the CDR3, the DNA is TGCGCCAGCAGTGAGTCGGGGACAGGGGACGAGCAGTACTTC.